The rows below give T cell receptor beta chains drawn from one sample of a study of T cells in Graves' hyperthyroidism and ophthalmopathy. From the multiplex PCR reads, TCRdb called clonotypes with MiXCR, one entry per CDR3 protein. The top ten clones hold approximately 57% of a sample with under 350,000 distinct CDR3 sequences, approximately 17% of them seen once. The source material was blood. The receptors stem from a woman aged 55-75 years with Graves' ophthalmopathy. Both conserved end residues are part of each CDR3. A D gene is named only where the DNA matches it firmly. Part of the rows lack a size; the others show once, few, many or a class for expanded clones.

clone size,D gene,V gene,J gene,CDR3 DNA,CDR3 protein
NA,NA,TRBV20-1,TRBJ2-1,TGCAGTGCTAGAGCGGGAGTGTATGAGCAGTTCTTC,CSARAGVYEQFF
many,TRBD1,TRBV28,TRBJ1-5,TGTGCCAGCAGTAATCTGGGACAGGGGGAACATCAGCCCCAGCATTTT,CASSNLGQGEHQPQHF
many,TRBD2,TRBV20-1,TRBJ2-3,TGCAGTGCTAGAAATCCTAGCGGGGACACAGATACGCAGTATTTT,CSARNPSGDTDTQYF
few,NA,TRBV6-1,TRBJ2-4,TGTGCCAGCCAACCGTCCGGGACATCCAAAAACATTCAGTACTTC,CASQPSGTSKNIQYF
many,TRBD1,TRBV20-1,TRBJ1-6,TGCAGTGCTAGAGATAGGACAGGGGGTAATTCACCCCTCCACTTT,CSARDRTGGNSPLHF
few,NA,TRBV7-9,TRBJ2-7,TGTGCCAGCAGCTTAGAGACCGGATCCTACGAGCAGTACTTC,CASSLETGSYEQYF
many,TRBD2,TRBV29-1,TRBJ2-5,TGCAGCGCTTCTGCTAGCGGGAGAGTGGAGACCCAGTACTTC,CSASASGRVETQYF
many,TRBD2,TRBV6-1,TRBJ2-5,TGTGCCAGCAGTTATACGAGCGCGGGACTAGCGACCGTTCGGGAGACCCAGTACTTC,CASSYTSAGLATVRETQYF
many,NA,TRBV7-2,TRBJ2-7,TGTGCCAGCAGTTTGCAGGCCTCCTACGAGCAGTACTTC,CASSLQASYEQYF
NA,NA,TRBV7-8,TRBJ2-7,TGTGCCAGCAGCAAACAGGCTACCGCCTACGAGCAGTACTTC,CASSKQATAYEQYF
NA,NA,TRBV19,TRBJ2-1,TGTGCCAGTAAGTCGGGACTTTACAATGAGCAGTTCTTC,CASKSGLYNEQFF
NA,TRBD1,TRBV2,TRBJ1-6,TGTGCCAGCACCTCGGGACAGGCCTATAATTCACCCCTCCACTTT,CASTSGQAYNSPLHF
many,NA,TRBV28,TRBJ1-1,TGTGCCAGCAGTTCACTTAGGAACACTGAAGCTTTCTTT,CASSSLRNTEAFF
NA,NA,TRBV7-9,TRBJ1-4,TGTGCCAGCAGCTTCCCGCCTGAGGAGGAAAAACTGTTTTTT,CASSFPPEEEKLFF
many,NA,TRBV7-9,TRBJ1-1,TGTGCCAGCAGCTTATTTCAGGGTGCTGAAGCTTTCTTT,CASSLFQGAEAFF
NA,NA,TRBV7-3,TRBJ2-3,TGTGCCAGCAGCGGACCTCTAGGGCGGGGTCAAGATACGCAGTATTTT,CASSGPLGRGQDTQYF
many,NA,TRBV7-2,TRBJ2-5,TGTGCCAGCAGCTTAGCGACACCGTACCAAGAGACCCAGTACTTC,CASSLATPYQETQYF
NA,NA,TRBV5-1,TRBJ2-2,TGCGCCAGCGGGCCGTCGGGGACGAACACCGGGGAGCTGTTTTTT,CASGPSGTNTGELFF
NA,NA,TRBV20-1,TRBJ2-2,TGCAGTGCTAGAGTGGGGGGGCCGAACACCGGGGAGCTGTTTTTT,CSARVGGPNTGELFF
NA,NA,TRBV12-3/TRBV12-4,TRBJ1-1,TGTGCCAGCAGTTTTCCTCGTGCCGAAGCTTTCTTT,CASSFPRAEAFF
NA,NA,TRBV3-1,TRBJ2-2,TGTGCCAGCAGCCATCCTGGACTACAGAACACCGGGGAGCTGTTTTTT,CASSHPGLQNTGELFF
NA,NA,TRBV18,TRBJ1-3,TGTGCCAGCTCACCCGGGATCTCTGGAAACACCATATATTTT,CASSPGISGNTIYF
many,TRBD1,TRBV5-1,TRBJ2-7,TGCGCCAGCAGCATAGCAGGGGGCGACGAGCAGTACTTC,CASSIAGGDEQYF
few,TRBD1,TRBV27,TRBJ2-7,TGTGCCAGCAGTCTGGGGACAGGGGTTCTCGAGCAGTACTTC,CASSLGTGVLEQYF
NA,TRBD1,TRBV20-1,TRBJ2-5,TGCAGTGCTGGACAGGGGGCATCGTGGGAGACCCAGTACTTC,CSAGQGASWETQYF
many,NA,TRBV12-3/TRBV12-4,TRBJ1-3,TGTGCCAGCAGTTTCCAGGGAAACACCATATATTTT,CASSFQGNTIYF
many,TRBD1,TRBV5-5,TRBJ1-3,TGTGCCAGCAGCTTGGACAGGGGAACTGGAAACACCATATATTTT,CASSLDRGTGNTIYF
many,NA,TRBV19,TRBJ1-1,TGTGCCAGTAGTATCCGATCCCTGTGGGGAACTTCGAACACTGAAGCTTTCTTT,CASSIRSLWGTSNTEAFF
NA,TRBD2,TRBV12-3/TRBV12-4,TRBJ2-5,TGTGCCAGCAGGAGATCAGCGGGAGTGGGGGAGACCCAGTACTTC,CASRRSAGVGETQYF
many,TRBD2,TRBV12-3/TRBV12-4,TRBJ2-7,TGTGCCAGCAGTCCGCTTGAGCGGGAGATTGAGAACGAGCAGTACTTC,CASSPLEREIENEQYF
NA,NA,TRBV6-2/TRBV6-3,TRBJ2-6,TGTGCCAGCCACCTGGCCGGGGCCAACGTCCCGACTTTC,CASHLAGANVPTF
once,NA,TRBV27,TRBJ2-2,TGTGCCAGCAGTTTAAAGAGACAGGCAACGAACACCGGGGAGCTGTTTTTT,CASSLKRQATNTGELFF
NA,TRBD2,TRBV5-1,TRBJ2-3,TGCGCCAGCAGCTTGGGAGCAGGGACTAGCATCAACACAGATACGCAGTATTTT,CASSLGAGTSINTDTQYF
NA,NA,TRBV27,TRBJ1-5,TGTGCCAGCAGTGGAGGGATACCACATCAGCCCCAGCATTTT,CASSGGIPHQPQHF
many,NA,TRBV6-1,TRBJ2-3,TGTGCCAGCAGTGCTATACCCCGTTCGCCCACAGATACGCAGTATTTT,CASSAIPRSPTDTQYF
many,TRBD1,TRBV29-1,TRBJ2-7,TGCAGCGTTGAGGACGGGACAGGGGACGAGCAGTACTTC,CSVEDGTGDEQYF
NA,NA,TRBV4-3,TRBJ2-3,TGCGCCAGCAGCCGACTATTTGAGTTTACCCCCACAGATACGCAGTATTTT,CASSRLFEFTPTDTQYF
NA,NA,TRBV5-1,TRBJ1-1,TGCGCCAGCAGCTTTACAGGTTTTGGGACTGAAGCTTTCTTT,CASSFTGFGTEAFF
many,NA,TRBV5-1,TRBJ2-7,TGCGCCAGCAGCTTGGATCCAGGACCCTACGAGCAGTACTTC,CASSLDPGPYEQYF
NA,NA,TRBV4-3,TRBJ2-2,TGCGCCAGCAGCCAAGCCCCGGGGAGCGGTGGGGGGGAGCTGTTTTTT,CASSQAPGSGGGELFF
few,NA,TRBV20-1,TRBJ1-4,TGCAGTGCTAGAGTGCAGGGGACGGAAAAACTGTTTTTT,CSARVQGTEKLFF
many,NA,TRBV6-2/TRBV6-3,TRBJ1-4,TGTGCCAGCAGCCAGGGGTGGAATGAAAAACTGTTTTTT,CASSQGWNEKLFF
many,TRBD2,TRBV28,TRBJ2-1,TGTGCCAGCAGTTTTAAAAGACTAGCGGGAGATTTCTACAATGAGCAGTTCTTC,CASSFKRLAGDFYNEQFF
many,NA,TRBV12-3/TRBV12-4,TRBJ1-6,TGTGCCAGCGCTCGGGAGGGGAGGTATTCACCCCTCCACTTT,CASAREGRYSPLHF
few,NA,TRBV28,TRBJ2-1,TGTGCCAGTCGCACTAGCTTCTATGAGCAGTTCTTC,CASRTSFYEQFF
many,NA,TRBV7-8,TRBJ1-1,TGTGCCAGCAGCCTTGACATCTTCACTGAAGCTTTCTTT,CASSLDIFTEAFF
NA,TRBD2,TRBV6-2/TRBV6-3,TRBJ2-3,TGTGCCACCCCGGGACTAGAGGACGATGCGCAGTATTTT,CATPGLEDDAQYF
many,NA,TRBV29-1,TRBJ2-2,TGCAGCGTAACGATTACAGGCACCGGGGAGCTGTTTTTT,CSVTITGTGELFF
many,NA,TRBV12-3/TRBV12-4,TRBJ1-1,TGTGCCAGCAGTGGGTGGGGCCTGAACACTGAAGCTTTCTTT,CASSGWGLNTEAFF
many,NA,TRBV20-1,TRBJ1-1,TGCAGTGCTAGAGATCAGGGGCGTTTAACTGAAGCTTTCTTT,CSARDQGRLTEAFF
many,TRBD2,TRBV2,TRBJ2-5,TGTGCCAGCAAGGCTAGCGGGGGAATCGAGTACCAAGAGACCCAGTACTTC,CASKASGGIEYQETQYF
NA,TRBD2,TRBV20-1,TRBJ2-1,TGCAGTGCTAGGGGGACTAGCGGGAAGGGTGAGCAGTTCTTC,CSARGTSGKGEQFF
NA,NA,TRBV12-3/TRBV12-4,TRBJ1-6,TGTGCCAGCAGTCCCCCAGGGGATTCACCCCTCCACTTT,CASSPPGDSPLHF
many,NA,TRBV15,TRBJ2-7,TGTGCCACCAGCAGAGATAATAGGGGGGGGGCCTACGAGCAGTACTTC,CATSRDNRGGAYEQYF